The rows below give T cell receptor beta chains drawn from one sample of a study of type 1 and type 2 diabetes patients. TCRdb re-called the multiplex PCR reads with MiXCR, one entry per CDR3 protein. The sample records 280,000 or so distinct CDR3 sequences, approximately 50% being singletons. The specimen sequenced was peripheral blood mononuclear cells (PBMCs). The receptors stem from a man younger than 30 with type 2 diabetes. CDR3s leave out the opening cysteine and the closing phenylalanine or tryptophan. Fields, in order: V gene, CDR3 protein.

>TRBV5-1
ASRGDVREKLF
>TRBV2
ASSREGGPRNTQY
>TRBV20-1
SARGQAFTGELF
>TRBV6-6
ASKARGRTDTQY
>TRBV28
ASSALWGPETQY
>TRBV19
ASSVLPQYEQY
>TRBV2
ATSGGQGNGYT
>TRBV7-6
ASSLGVGLDEQY
>TRBV5-1
ASSSDRSGYNEQF
>TRBV2
ASSSTRSSGDQY
>TRBV7-6
ASSLGTSGSKGYNEQF
>TRBV7-2
ASSLGPSPAGGRYNQETQY
>TRBV25-1
ASSDPWTDYGYT
>TRBV12-3/TRBV12-4
ASSVGSFDEQF
>TRBV2
ASSESTQTTEEVHFRYEQY
>TRBV20-1
SAPLAGLSYEQY
>TRBV20-1
SARVSAGGRDTQY
>TRBV13
ASCWGTGKDYGYT
>TRBV9
ASSVEGNTEAF
>TRBV30
AWSVPGTASTDTQY
>TRBV27
ASSRDGSSYEQY
>TRBV14
ASSQSGTNTEAF
>TRBV28
ASRTQGISYEQY
>TRBV27
ASNPSSGGSSKTQY
>TRBV20-1
SATGTSGRAGEQY
>TRBV6-6
ASGNYNRGKGTNEKLF
>TRBV19
ASCPGNLGANVLT
>TRBV10-1
ASSLRRSVDNNEQF
>TRBV6-5
ASSQTGGIYEQY
>TRBV30
AWSMGAGTF
>TRBV6-6
ASTRTGGMYEQY
>TRBV2
ASTKGLSETQY
>TRBV6-6
ASSEGTRPYEQY
>TRBV2
ASNDRGGDYGYT
>TRBV19
VSRVQTNEKLF
>TRBV15
ATSRDGSWGGYSGANVLT
>TRBV6-5
ASSYSGTDVSGNTIY
>TRBV7-3
ASSLLRSSPLH
>TRBV20-1
SAGLGTGSQPQH
>TRBV6-5
ASSLSLGTGGLDGYT
>TRBV12-3/TRBV12-4
ASRHRGGTEAF
>TRBV6-6
ASSLAMTGSNTEAF
>TRBV15
ATRVYNTEAF
>TRBV6-2/TRBV6-3
ASTIGQVGPYEQY
>TRBV29-1
SVDPASAEAF
>TRBV4-1
ASSLRTGEDEKLF
>TRBV9
ASSVGAPVPTDTQY